The text below deals with one T cell receptor beta chain. Its antigen remains unidentified. No base qualities exist here, and no much larger clone lies one base off it. Libraries were constructed by the immunoSEQ multiplex PCR assay. The clones in this table, taken by TCRdb from immuneACCESS, are in-frame only. Not every clone is retained; where verified, under half of the shortfall comes from an unresolved V gene, and the cause of the rest is unknown. Within this sample are roughly 76,000 clones, with approximately 86% of them counted one time only. The ten top clones hold about 5% of the sample. The source of the sample is a study of technical replicates of blood from a few donors (TCRdb year 2017). The V and J ends are trimmed by 6 bases and 0 bases, leaving 9 bases between them. From the cysteine up to the phenylalanine, the CDR3 has a length of 14 residues. The retained sequence is limited to the CDR3, 42 bases, with the frame set at the first base. The germline V gene supplies CDR1 SGHRS and CDR2 YFSETQ.

The sequenced sample was PBMCs. The sequence joins TRBV5-1 to TRBJ2-2; the D gene assignment is ambiguous. The sequence was collected from a human donor in good health. Some clones in this sample may be carry-over from other donors' samples. The CDR3 reads as follows: CASTSRSNTGELFF. The DNA sequence is as follows: TGCGCCAGCACGAGCAGGTCGAACACCGGGGAGCTGTTTTTT.